These T cell receptor beta chains were read from a single sample in a study of blood T cell repertoires in COVID-19. TCRdb keeps only in-frame clones here, not all; method: immunoSEQ multiplex PCR. The sample consists of 160,000 or so clones, about 85% of them appearing once. Sequencing was carried out using peripheral blood. The receptors originated from a woman in her 50s with COVID-19, enrolled during active disease. CDR3s include the opening cysteine and the closing phenylalanine or tryptophan.

TRBJ2-1,TRBV6-5,CASSQGASGEGKFF
TRBJ2-3,TRBV28,CASKASGPAYTDTQYF
TRBJ2-3,TRBV5-4,CASSSRERGATDTQYF
TRBJ2-1,TRBV27,CASSLRGQWGHNEQFF
TRBJ2-5,TRBV10-3,CASGGGGARETQYF
TRBJ2-5,TRBV7-2,CASSLPRRMETQYF
TRBJ1-4,TRBV5-1,CASSSDRGANEKLFF
TRBJ2-5,TRBV5-4,CASSIRTEETQYF
TRBJ2-5,TRBV21-1,CASSKGLRRREETQYF
TRBJ2-7,TRBV6-5,CASSPRTGGTYEQYF
TRBJ1-5,TRBV15,CATSSFSGENQPQHF
TRBJ1-1,TRBV6-2/TRBV6-3,CASSQALEAFF
TRBJ1-3,TRBV30,CAWNNGRNSGNTIYF
TRBJ1-1,TRBV19,CASNNGQVGDTEAFF
TRBJ1-6,TRBV3-1/TRBV3-2,CASSQRRVYGPLHF
TRBJ1-5,TRBV10-3,CAISEGQGGDQPQHF